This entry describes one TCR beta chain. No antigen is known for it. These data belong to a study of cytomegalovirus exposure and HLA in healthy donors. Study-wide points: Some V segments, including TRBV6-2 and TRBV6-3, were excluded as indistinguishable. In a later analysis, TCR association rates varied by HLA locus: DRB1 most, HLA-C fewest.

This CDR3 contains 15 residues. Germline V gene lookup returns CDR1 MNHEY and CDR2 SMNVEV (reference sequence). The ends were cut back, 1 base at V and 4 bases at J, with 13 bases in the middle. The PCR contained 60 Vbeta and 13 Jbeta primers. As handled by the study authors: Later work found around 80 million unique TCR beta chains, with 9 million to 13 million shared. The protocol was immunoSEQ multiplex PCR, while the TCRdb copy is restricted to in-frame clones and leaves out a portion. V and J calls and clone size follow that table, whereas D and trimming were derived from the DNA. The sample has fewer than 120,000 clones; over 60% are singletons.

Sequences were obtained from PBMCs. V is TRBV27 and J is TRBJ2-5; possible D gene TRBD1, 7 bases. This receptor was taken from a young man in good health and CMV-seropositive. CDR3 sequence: CASSLWQGGTETQYF. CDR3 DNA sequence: TGTGCCAGCAGTTTATGGCAGGGGGGAACAGAGACCCAGTACTTC.